What follows are 2 T cell receptor beta chains derived from one specimen sequenced in a study of beta chain features in type 1 diabetes. TCRB transcripts that were expressed got sequenced, as all of the isolated RNA had been reverse transcribed. Measured with immunoSEQ multiplex PCR; TCRdb has only the in-frame clones, and not every one. Of roughly 450,000 clones in the sample, roughly an eighth were seen once. The sequenced material came from naive CD4+ T cells from blood. These receptors all come from a young woman in good health.

This clone was recorded a few times. The rearrangement links TRBV30 to TRBJ1-1, with 9 nucleotides matching TRBD1. V shed 8 bases, J shed 2 bases, and the junction held 3 bases outside the gene matches. Germline CDR1 and CDR2: GTSNPN and SVGIG (reference sequence). This CDR3 spans 12 amino acids. The CDR3 DNA is TGTGCCGGGGACAGGGATAACACTGAAGCTTTCTTT. Its translation: CAGDRDNTEAFF.

This clone was detected a few times. The chain joins TRBV30 to TRBJ1-1; tentatively, D is TRBD1 (5 bases). This CDR3 is 17 amino acids long. With 0 bases removed from V and 4 bases from J, the gap between germline ends came to 21 bases. Germline CDR1 and CDR2: GTSNPN and SVGIG (reference sequence). The CDR3 is CAWSVADPGPQGTEAFF. CDR3 DNA: TGTGCCTGGAGTGTTGCGGATCCGGGACCTCAGGGCACTGAAGCTTTCTTT.